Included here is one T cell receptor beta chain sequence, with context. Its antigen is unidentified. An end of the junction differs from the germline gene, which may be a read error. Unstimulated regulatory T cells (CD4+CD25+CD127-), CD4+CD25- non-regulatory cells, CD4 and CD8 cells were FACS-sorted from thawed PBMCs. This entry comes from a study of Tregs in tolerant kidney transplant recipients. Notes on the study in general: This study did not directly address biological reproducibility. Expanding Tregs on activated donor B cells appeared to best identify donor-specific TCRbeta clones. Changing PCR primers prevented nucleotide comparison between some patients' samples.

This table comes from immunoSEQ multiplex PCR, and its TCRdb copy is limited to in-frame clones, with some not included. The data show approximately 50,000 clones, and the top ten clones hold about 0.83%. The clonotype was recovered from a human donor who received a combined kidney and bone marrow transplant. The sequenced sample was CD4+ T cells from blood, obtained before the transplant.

The part of the CDR3 DNA that was read is TGCGCCAGCAGCCAAGCACAGGGGATCTACTATGGC. Its protein is CASSQAQGIYYG. The whole CDR3 protein is CASSQAQGIYYGYTF. The chain joins TRBV4-2 to TRBJ1-2, with 7 positions matching TRBD1. The CDR3 extends 3 residues past the end of the read, so its final part is completed from the germline J gene. CDR1 and CDR2 (germline): LGHNA, YNFKEQ. This CDR3 has 15 residues.